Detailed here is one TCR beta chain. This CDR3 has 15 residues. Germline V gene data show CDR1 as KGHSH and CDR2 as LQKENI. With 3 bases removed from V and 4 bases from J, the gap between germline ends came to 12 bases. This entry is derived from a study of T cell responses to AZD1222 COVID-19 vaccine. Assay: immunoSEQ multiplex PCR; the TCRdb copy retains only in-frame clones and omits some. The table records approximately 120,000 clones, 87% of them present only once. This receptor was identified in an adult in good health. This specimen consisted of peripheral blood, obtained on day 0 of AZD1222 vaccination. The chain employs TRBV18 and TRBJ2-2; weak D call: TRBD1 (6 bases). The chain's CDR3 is CASSPLQGPTGELFF. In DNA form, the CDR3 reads TGTGCCAGCTCACCCCTTCAGGGGCCCACCGGGGAGCTGTTTTTT.